The 5 T cell receptor beta chains presented below share a single source sample, sequenced in a study of T cell clonality in common variable immunodeficiency. Findings and caveats of the study: Common variable immunodeficiency TCR beta sequences reportedly had fewer deletions and N-nucleotide insertions.

These receptors' targets are unknown. Profiled with immunoSEQ multiplex PCR; TCRdb holds only in-frame clones, not every one. The profile covers more than 13,000 clones, none occurring a single time. Sequenced material: peripheral blood mononuclear cells. The source of these receptors is a human donor with common variable immunodeficiency.

Comments on this clone: The DNA ends 3 residues before the CDR3 does, and the rest of the CDR3 is filled in from the germline J gene. This chain uses TRBV5-1 with TRBJ2-7, with D perhaps TRBD1 (5 bases). V dropped 1 base and J dropped 2 bases, with 7 bases sitting between them. This CDR3 is 13 amino acids long. Germline V gene sequence: CDR1 SGHRS, CDR2 YFSETQ. CDR3 in amino acids: CASSLWGAYEQYF. Partial CDR3 DNA: TGCGCCAGCAGCTTGTGGGGCGCCTACGAG.

The sequenced CDR3 bases are TGTGCCAGCAGTGACTATTCTAGTCTGAGCTCCTACAATGAG. Protein: CASSDYSSLSSYNE. The entire CDR3 sequence reads CASSDYSSLSSYNEQFF. This chain connects TRBV6-4 to TRBJ2-1; D unresolved. The read halts 3 residues ahead of the CDR3 end, with the missing end drawn from the germline J gene. The length of the CDR3 is 17 residues. V lost 1 base and J lost 0, with 13 bases in between. Germline assignment: CDR1 MRHNA and CDR2 SNTAGT.

A word on this clone: The sequenced fragment ends 3 residues before the CDR3 boundary, so the rest is inferred from the germline J gene. V gene TRBV7-6 combines with J gene TRBJ2-3; 9 bases are a match to TRBD1. This CDR3 has 17 amino acids. The germline V gene encodes CDR1 SGHVS and CDR2 FNYEAQ. CDR3 region: CASSRTGALVQPIPQYF. CDR3 DNA, as far as it was read: TGTGCCAGCAGCCGGACAGGGGCACTCGTACAGCCAATTCCG.

Points on this clone: The read is 3 residues too short to cover the CDR3 end, so that end is filled in from the germline J gene. The chain carries TRBV18 and TRBJ1-2; no clear D. The CDR3 extends over 14 amino acids. Trimming took 2 bases from V and 4 from J, leaving 11 bases between them. CDR1 is KGHSH, CDR2 LQKENI, per germline. CDR3 DNA, as far as it was read: TGTGCCAGCTCACCAGAGGGCGGGAGCTATGGC. Protein product: CASSPEGGSYG. The CDR3, in full, reads CASSPEGGSYGYTF.

This clone turned up a few times. The read ends 3 residues early relative to the CDR3; the germline J gene fills the gap. This chain links TRBV7-2 with TRBJ1-6, with D hard to call. The length of the CDR3 is 12 residues. CDR1 and CDR2 (germline): SGHTA, FQGNSA. V was pared by 7 bases and J by 9 bases, with 10 bases between. CDR3 region: CASTLHGSPLHF. The covered CDR3 bases are TGTGCCAGCACTCTCCACGGTTCACCC.